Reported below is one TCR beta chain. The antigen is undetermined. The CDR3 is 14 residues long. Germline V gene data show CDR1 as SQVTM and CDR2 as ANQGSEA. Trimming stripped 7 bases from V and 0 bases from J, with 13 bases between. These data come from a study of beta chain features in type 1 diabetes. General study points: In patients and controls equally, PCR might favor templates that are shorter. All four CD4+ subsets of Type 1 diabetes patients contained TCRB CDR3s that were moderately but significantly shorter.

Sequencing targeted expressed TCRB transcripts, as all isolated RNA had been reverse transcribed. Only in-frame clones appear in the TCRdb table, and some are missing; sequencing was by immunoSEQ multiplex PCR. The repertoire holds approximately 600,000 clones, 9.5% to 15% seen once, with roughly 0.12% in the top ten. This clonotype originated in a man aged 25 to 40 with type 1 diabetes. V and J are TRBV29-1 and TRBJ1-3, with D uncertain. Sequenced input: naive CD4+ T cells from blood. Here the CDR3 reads CSGIIAISGNTIYF. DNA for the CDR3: TGCAGCGGTATAATAGCGATCTCTGGAAACACCATATATTTT.